The T cell receptor beta chain described here comes from a study of cytomegalovirus exposure and HLA in healthy donors (dated by TCRdb to about 2017). At the level of the whole study: An earlier analysis of roughly 630 of the donors reported approximately 270 Gb of sequence data and around 120 million unique TCR beta sequences from roughly 180 million T cells. An early release that covered 640 HLA-typed donors contained about 300 gigabases of sequencing data and tens of millions of unique TCR sequences. Of the 300 to 500 genotyped donors, 65% to 90% were placed in the genetic ancestry cluster associated with self-reported Caucasian donors. The study aimed to test whether cataloging public T cell receptors could reveal signatures of past pathogen exposure. Using immunosequencing, the study profiled T cell repertoires from fewer than 850 subjects and related those repertoires to cytomegalovirus serostatus. In addition to the first cohort of roughly 700 subjects, a separate validation cohort of approximately 120 different subjects was used. To predict cytomegalovirus infection status, the study combined high-throughput TCR immunosequencing, statistical association of individual TCRs with disease status, and machine learning. A later analysis re-examined previously published TCR beta repertoires from around 670 donors and added high-resolution HLA genotyping to investigate patterns of TCR occurrence. The later analysis used no new phenotypic data to find candidate immune exposures, relying instead on TCR beta sequences and their occurrence across donors. In an earlier analysis of 500 to 650 of the donors, high-throughput TCR beta sequencing was used to judge whether each TCR beta V gene segment behaved as functional or pseudogenic. Donor age, sex, ethnicity and CMV serostatus were compiled together with the repertoire data. Genome-wide SNP genotypes for about 60% of the roughly 670 donors were used in a later genetic analysis, which treated that subset as a discovery cohort. Every repertoire in the discovery cohort had been generated on one and the same sequencing platform. Class I and class II HLA loci were covered by the typing at four-digit resolution. The number of typed donors differed by locus: about 620-630 for A, B, C, DRB1 and DQB1; 522 for DQA1; 600 to 610 for DPA1; and some 450 for DPB1. Roughly 5 DR-DQ haplotypes were treated as single units for association and clustering because of strong linkage in the cohort. Among a few hundred genotyped donors of the cohort, an average of approximately 250,000 unique TCR beta nucleotide sequences were sequenced per donor, roughly a sixth of them non-productive.

For this clone: There is no known antigen for this receptor. No base quality information exists; no much larger clone differs at one position.

The paper's findings and limits, for the study overall: In vitro tests confirmed that a few of the cytomegalovirus-associated TCR beta chains recognize cytomegalovirus antigens. For the cohort, immune exposure information was limited to CMV serostatus. Linkage disequilibrium might explain the correlated functional status among segregating V segments, but an unknown experimental factor could not be ruled out. Because counts were too low, roughly 17 rarely observed V segments, including chromosome 9 orphons, were left out of the earlier analysis of several hundred of the donors. Assigning TCR associations to individual alleles was difficult when HLA alleles, especially DR and DQ, strongly co-occurred. The study listed 150 to 200 TCR beta chains as associated with cytomegalovirus. A cluster of highly shared sequence variants was judged likely to be a technical artifact of the sequencing pipeline. The authors suggested that the approach could potentially be extended to other disease states and immunological phenotypes. Broadly in line with IMGT annotations, most TCR beta V segments showed up in productive rearrangements about 90% or about 30% of the time in an earlier analysis of 587 of the donors. The classifier was reported to diagnose cytomegalovirus status with high specificity and sensitivity in both the original cohort and the validation cohort. A later analysis found that TCR association rates varied across HLA loci, with DRB1 alleles showing the most associated TCRs and HLA-C alleles the fewest. Several of the top co-occurrence clusters appeared to be linked to parvovirus B19, influenza, CMV and Epstein-Barr virus, according to a later analysis. Most CMV-associated TCR beta chains appeared to be HLA-restricted in a later analysis, and the HLA associations seemed to be driven largely by CMV exposure. Specific HLA alleles were associated with 16,951 TCR beta sequences at a false discovery rate of 0.05 in a later analysis. Compared with the 666-donor mean, donors in an Asian-associated ancestry cluster had fewer N-insertions in productive TCRs, according to a later genetic analysis. In this cohort, only TCR beta chains were sequenced, and detectable features were limited by the absence of alpha or paired-chain data. A later genetic analysis associated a missense DCLRE1C variant with V-gene and J-gene trimming of TCR beta chains, and an independent cohort replicated the association. Some IMGT-functional V segments, including TRBV6-2 and TRBV6-3, could not be distinguished by the 87-base-pair reads and were therefore excluded. HLA typing was unavailable for some donors at each locus, so association tests used only the typed subset. A further reported finding was that TCR beta sequences accurately predicted the HLA-A and HLA-B alleles for most subjects in the first cohort. In a later analysis, HLA-associated TCR beta chains showed more clonal expansion and lower generation probabilities than non-associated chains that were equally common. The presence/absence analyses assumed that sequencing depth was roughly uniform across donors, and that assumption may not be true. Most TCR sequences were observed very rarely across donors, whereas some public TCRs were present in many individuals.

The germline V gene sets CDR1 to WSHSY and CDR2 to SAAADI. Germline trimming: 6 bases from V, 7 bases from J; junction bases outside gene matches: 12. Measured from the cysteine to the phenylalanine, the CDR3 is 16 residues long. Left in the record is the CDR3 DNA by itself, 48 bases read in frame from the first base. The cohort comprised fewer than 700 healthy bone marrow donors. At the time of sampling, every cohort member was nominally healthy, though immune exposures that went unrecorded were likely present. The donor tested CMV seronegative, placing the donor among the 350 to 400 seronegative members of the cohort. A peripheral blood sample was collected from each donor, and TCR beta sequencing was performed on peripheral blood mononuclear cells. The Qiagen DNeasy Blood Extraction Kit was used to extract genomic DNA from the blood cell samples. Library construction relied on the immunoSEQ multiplex PCR assay. For the multiplex PCR, a mixture combining 60 forward primers for TCR Vbeta segments and 13 reverse primers for TCR Jbeta segments was used. The CDR3 region of rearranged TCR beta genes was amplified from genomic DNA with a multiplex PCR assay. The Illumina HiSeq System was used to sequence the amplified TCR beta libraries as 87-base-pair reads. Per the authors' processing: A later analysis counted 65 million to 90 million unique TCR beta chains across the 550 to 800 repertoires, and around 12 million of these chains were shared by at least two donors. A nearest-neighbor algorithm error-corrected the raw reads and collapsed the reads into unique sequences, merging closely related sequences to remove PCR and sequencing errors. Alignment of CDR3 sequences to IMGT reference sequences was used to assign V, D and J gene segments. For a sequence to be retained, a match of at least six nucleotides was required to both a V gene segment and a J gene segment. Rearrangements were called productive when the CDR3 lacked stop codons and stayed in frame with V and J; all others were non-productive. CDR3 was defined by IMGT convention, running from the second conserved V-encoded cysteine to the conserved J-encoded phenylalanine. The earlier analysis of some 550 of the donors excluded any sequence lacking an unambiguous match to a single V gene segment. In an earlier analysis of some 590 of the donors, a V segment was called functional when productive rearrangements were above 56.7%, and segregating when the standard deviation between donors exceeded 5%. A statistical classification framework was built for diagnosing cytomegalovirus status from the catalog of TCR beta chain sequences. A later analysis assigned V and J genes by comparing TCR nucleotide sequences with IMGT/GENE-DB human TR gene sequences. A later analysis assigned CDR3 sequences and most-parsimonious VDJ recombination scenarios with the TCRdist pipeline. A later analysis defined each TCR beta chain by its CDR3 amino acid sequence plus V-gene family, and excluded reads lacking a unique V-gene family. As a way to deal with suspected cross-contamination and a sequencing artifact, a later analysis dropped roughly 620 nucleotide sequences that were highly shared and had low generation probability. In a later analysis, a clonal expansion index for each public chain was calculated from normalized within-repertoire ranks of inferred template counts. Generation probabilities in a later analysis came from a VDJ recombination model fitted to out-of-frame rearrangements, and those results were checked against IGoR. A later analysis scored TCR-TCR, TCR-HLA and TCR-CMV co-occurrence with hypergeometric tests, applying a repertoire-size bias correction to TCR pairs. To estimate false discovery rates, a later analysis permuted the HLA or CMV assignments 20 times. In a later analysis, co-occurring TCRs were grouped using DBSCAN, with TCRdist sequence similarity added in when clustering inside HLA-allele-positive subsets. Repertoires with fewer than 30,000 or more than 120,000 public chains were left out of co-occurrence clustering, as were a handful of repertoires with anomalous nucleotide sharing. This immuneACCESS table, as held by TCRdb, lists in-frame sequences with V and J called but not all clones. Of the missing ones, under half trace to an unresolved V gene in checked studies; the others have no known cause. D and trimming come from the DNA, and the V and J calls and clone size come from that table. Counted in this sample were 120,000 to 150,000 clones; 65% to 90% of them appeared once. Under 3% of the sample is taken by the ten largest.

The sequencing input was PBMCs. This TCR was recovered from a woman aged 25 to 39 in good health and CMV-seronegative. The chain couples TRBV10-2 to TRBJ2-7; TRBD2 fits 13 bases in the junction. The DNA sequence reads TGCGCCAGCAGCGTAGGGACTAGCGGGGTCCGTCGGGAGCAGTACTTC. Its amino acids are CASSVGTSGVRREQYF.